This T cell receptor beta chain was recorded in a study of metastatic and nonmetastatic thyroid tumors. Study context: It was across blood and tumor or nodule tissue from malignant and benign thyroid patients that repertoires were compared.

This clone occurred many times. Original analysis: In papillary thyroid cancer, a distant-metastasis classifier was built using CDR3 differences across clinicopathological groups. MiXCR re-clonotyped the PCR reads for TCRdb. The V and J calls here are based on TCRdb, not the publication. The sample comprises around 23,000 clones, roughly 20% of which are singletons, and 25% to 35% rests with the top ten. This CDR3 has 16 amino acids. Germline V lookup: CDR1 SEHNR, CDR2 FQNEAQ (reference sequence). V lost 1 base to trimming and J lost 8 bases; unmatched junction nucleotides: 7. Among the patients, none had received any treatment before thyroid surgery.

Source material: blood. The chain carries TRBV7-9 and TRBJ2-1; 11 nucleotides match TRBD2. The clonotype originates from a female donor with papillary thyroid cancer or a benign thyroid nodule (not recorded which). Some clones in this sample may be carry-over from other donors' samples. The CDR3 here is CASSLVGLAGGHEQFF. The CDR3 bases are TGTGCCAGCAGCTTAGTGGGCCTAGCGGGAGGACATGAGCAGTTCTTC.